This is a list of T cell receptor beta chains from one sample in a study of blood T cell repertoires in COVID-19. The repertoire was sequenced with immunoSEQ multiplex PCR; TCRdb's copy has only in-frame clones and lacks some. The profile shows 200,000 to 250,000 clones, 82% of them singletons. Sequencing used peripheral blood. Source of these receptors: a woman aged 80 or older with acute or convalescent COVID-19. Each CDR3 is given with its conserved first and last residue. D genes are given only for firm matches.

CDR3: CASSRSHRDEQFF; DNA: TGCGCCAGCAGCCGTTCACACAGGGACGAGCAGTTCTTC; D: -; J: TRBJ2-1; V: TRBV4-3
CDR3: CASAHGRGDYGYTF; DNA: TGTGCCAGCGCTCATGGCAGGGGCGACTATGGCTACACCTTC; D: -; J: TRBJ1-2; V: TRBV6-5
CDR3: CASSTDFTEAFF; DNA: TGTGCCAGCAGTACAGATTTCACTGAAGCTTTCTTT; D: -; J: TRBJ1-1; V: TRBV25-1
CDR3: CASSLRGGADTQYF; DNA: TGCGCCAGCAGCTTGCGGGGTGGGGCAGATACGCAGTATTTT; D: -; J: TRBJ2-3; V: TRBV5-1
CDR3: CASSVDSSGANVLTF; DNA: TGTGCCAGCAGCGTCGACAGCTCTGGGGCCAACGTCCTGACTTTC; D: -; J: TRBJ2-6; V: TRBV7-7
CDR3: CASRDGTSGAGELFF; DNA: TGCGCCAGCAGGGATGGGACTAGCGGGGCCGGGGAGCTGTTTTTT; D: TRBD2; J: TRBJ2-2; V: TRBV5-1
CDR3: CASSLTSGGTIVQFF; DNA: TGTGCCAGCAGCCTTACTAGCGGGGGTACAATAGTGCAGTTCTTC; D: TRBD2; J: TRBJ2-1; V: TRBV7-3
CDR3: CATGDRGDNQPQHF; DNA: TGTGCCACCGGGGACAGGGGGGACAATCAGCCCCAGCATTTT; D: TRBD1; J: TRBJ1-5; V: TRBV24-1
CDR3: CASSYNGLGQPQHF; DNA: TGTGCCAGCAGTTACAACGGGTTAGGTCAGCCCCAGCATTTT; D: -; J: TRBJ1-5; V: TRBV6-6
CDR3: CASSSAYLDRDGNYGYTF; DNA: TGTGCCAGCAGCTCAGCGTATTTAGACAGGGATGGTAACTATGGCTACACCTTC; D: TRBD1; J: TRBJ1-2; V: TRBV5-6
CDR3: CASSSSGSLSYEQYF; DNA: TGCGCCAGCTCGAGCTCGGGATCCCTCTCCTACGAGCAGTACTTC; D: -; J: TRBJ2-7; V: TRBV5-1
CDR3: CASSYRGSGANVLTF; DNA: TGTGCCAGCAGCTATCGGGGCTCTGGGGCCAACGTCCTGACTTTC; D: -; J: TRBJ2-6; V: TRBV6-6
CDR3: CASSLVTGGFGYTF; DNA: TGTGCCAGCAGTTTGGTGACAGGGGGATTTGGCTACACCTTC; D: TRBD1; J: TRBJ1-2; V: TRBV2